One and the same sample provided the 7 T cell receptor beta chains below, sequenced in a study of human T cells and chemical hapten exposure. Each CDR3 protein is one row after TCRdb ran MiXCR on the RACE reads. The sample contains about 84,000 distinct CDR3 sequences, roughly a tenth of which appear only once. Time point denoted: patch test 2, 6 weeks after DPC sensitization. Treatment specified: therapeutic diphenylcyclopropenone sensitization with weekly scalp DPC. The material was whole blood, obtained in connection with sensitization to the hapten diphenylcyclopropenone (DPC). The receptor source for this set is a woman in her forties or fifties with alopecia areata. Some clones in this sample may be carry-over from other donors' samples.

At least ten counts were recorded for this clonotype. The CDR3 reads CASRQTGAYEQYF. The CDR3 region has the DNA TGTGCCAGCAGACAAACAGGAGCCTACGAGCAGTACTTC. V usage is TRBV7-8 and J usage is TRBJ2-7, with D possibly TRBD1 on 5 matching bases. The length of the CDR3 is 13 residues. Per the germline V gene, CDR1 is SGHVS and CDR2 is FQNEAQ. Trimming removed 6 bases at V and 2 bases at J, with 11 bases between.

This clonotype turned up a few times. This CDR3 is CASSYSGASGRAWDEQFF. For the CDR3, the DNA is TGTGCCAGCAGTTACTCCGGGGCTAGCGGGAGGGCCTGGGATGAGCAGTTCTTC. This chain uses TRBV6-2 or TRBV6-3 with TRBJ2-1, with 12 bases aligning to TRBD2. Germline loops: CDR1 MNHEY, CDR2 SVGEGT. This CDR3 has 18 residues. Trimming removed 0 bases from V and 8 bases from J; junction bases left unmatched: 11.

This clonotype has ten or more counts. The chain couples TRBV30 to TRBJ2-7, with TRBD2 as a possible D gene (7 bases). CDR1 and CDR2 from the germline V gene are GTSNPN and SVGIG (reference sequence). Between the trimmed V and J ends, which lost 5 bases and 4 bases, there was a span of 18 bases. The CDR3 length is 14 residues. The CDR3 DNA reads as TGTGCCTGGCGACACGGGGGGCGCGGTTACGAGCAGTACTTC. This sequence encodes CAWRHGGRGYEQYF.

This clonotype was recorded many times. V and J are TRBV4-1 and TRBJ2-2, with D possibly matching TRBD1 (5 bases). CDR1 is MGHRA and CDR2 is YSYEKL in the germline V gene. The CDR3 consists of 19 residues. Deletions cut 1 base from V and 3 bases from J, with 21 bases between. As DNA, the CDR3 is TGCGCCAGCAGCCAAGCCACACCTCGACAGATTACTTACACCGGGGAGCTGTTTTTT. Translated, it gives CASSQATPRQITYTGELFF.

In this sample, this clonotype turned up many times. This chain connects TRBV27 to TRBJ2-6; D perhaps matches TRBD1 (6 bases). The length of the CDR3 is 16 residues. The germline CDR1 and CDR2 sequences are MNHEY and SMNVEV (reference sequence). Trimming cost V 6 bases and J 0 bases, with 12 bases left between them. The CDR3 is CASSRGRTSGANVLTF. CDR3 DNA: TGTGCCAGCAGCAGGGGACGGACCTCTGGGGCCAACGTCCTGACTTTC.

This clonotype was recorded at least ten times. This chain joins TRBV20-1 and TRBJ1-2; no reliable D call. V was clipped by 4 bases and J by 4 bases, with 4 bases between them. Per the germline V gene, CDR1 is DFQATT and CDR2 is SNEGSKA (reference sequence). The CDR3 is 10 residues long. Here the CDR3 DNA reads TGCAGTGCTAAGGCCTATGGCTACACCTTC. Its protein product is CSAKAYGYTF.

This sequence joins TRBV18 and TRBJ2-3; D is unresolved. The V and J ends lost 3 bases and 2 bases respectively, with 9 bases between them. Germline CDR1 and CDR2: KGHSH and LQKENI. The CDR3 is 14 amino acids. The CDR3 region is CASSPPSYTDTQYF. DNA for the CDR3: TGTGCCAGCTCACCTCCTAGTTACACAGATACGCAGTATTTT.